This T cell receptor beta chain was sequenced for a study of T cell responses to AZD1222 COVID-19 vaccine. Findings of the study overall: Repertoires in all cases were sampled only once the peak T cell response had passed. The study found vaccine-associated CD4 TCRs spanning spike, dominant at 160-218 and 743-854.

The CDR3 spans 14 residues. Germline V gene lookup returns CDR1 SNHLY and CDR2 FYNNEI. The V segment lost 8 bases and the J segment 4 bases; nucleotides outside the gene matches: 8. Points on this clone: No antigen is known for it.

Only in-frame clones appear in the TCRdb table, and some are missing; sequencing was by immunoSEQ multiplex PCR. The data show some 170,000 clones, roughly nine tenths seen once. The source material was peripheral blood, sampled on day 0 of AZD1222 vaccination. This chain connects TRBV2 to TRBJ2-3; the match to TRBD2 covers 8 bases. This receptor was identified in an adult in good health. The CDR3, as DNA: TGTGCCAGCGGCGTGAGCGGGAGATCAGATACGCAGTATTTT. Residues: CASGVSGRSDTQYF. Supplemented by reference TRBV2 and TRBJ2-3, the full variable domain reads EPEVTQTPSHQVTQMGQEVILRCVPISNHLYFYWYRQILGQKVEFLVSFYNNEISEKSEIFDDQFSVERPDGSNFTLKIRSTKLEDSAMYFCASGVSGRSDTQYFGPGTRLTVL.